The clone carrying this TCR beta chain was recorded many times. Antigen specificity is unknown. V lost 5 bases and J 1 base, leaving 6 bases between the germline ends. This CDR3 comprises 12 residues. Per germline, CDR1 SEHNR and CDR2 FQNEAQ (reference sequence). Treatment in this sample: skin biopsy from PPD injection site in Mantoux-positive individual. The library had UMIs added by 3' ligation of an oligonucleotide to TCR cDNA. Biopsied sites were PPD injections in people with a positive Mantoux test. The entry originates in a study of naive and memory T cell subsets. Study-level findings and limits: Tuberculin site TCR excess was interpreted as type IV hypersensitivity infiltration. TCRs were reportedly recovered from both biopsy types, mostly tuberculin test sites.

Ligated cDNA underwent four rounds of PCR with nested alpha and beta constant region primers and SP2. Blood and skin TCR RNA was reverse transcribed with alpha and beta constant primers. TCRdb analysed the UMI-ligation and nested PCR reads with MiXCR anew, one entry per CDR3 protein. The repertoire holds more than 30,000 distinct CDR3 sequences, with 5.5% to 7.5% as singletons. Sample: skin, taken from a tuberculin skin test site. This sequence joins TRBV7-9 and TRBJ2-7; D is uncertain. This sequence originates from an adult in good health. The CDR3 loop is CASSPGSYEQYF. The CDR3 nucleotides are TGTGCCAGCAGCCCCGGTTCCTACGAGCAGTACTTC.